The rows below give T cell receptor beta chains drawn from one sample of a study of regulatory T cells in long-lasting Graves disease. TCRdb re-derived calls from the multiplex PCR reads in MiXCR, one entry per CDR3 protein. This table holds approximately 300,000 distinct CDR3 sequences, 18% found once. Here the sequenced sample was peripheral blood mononuclear cells (PBMCs), taken at new diagnosis, from a patient treated with antithyroid drugs. Receptor source: a female donor with Graves disease. The CDR3 runs from the conserved cysteine through the conserved F or W. The order of the fields is CDR3 protein, CDR3 DNA, V gene, J gene, D gene, CDR3 length, clone size. D genes are given only for firm matches. The size field is filled for only some rows; it gives once, few, many or a size class.

CDR3: CASRVTSGGYQETQYF
DNA: TGTGCCAGCAGGGTGACTAGCGGGGGGTACCAAGAGACCCAGTACTTC
V: TRBV12-3/TRBV12-4
J: TRBJ2-5
D: TRBD2
length: 16
size: few

CDR3: CSAIPPAGEQFF
DNA: TGCAGTGCGATCCCGCCGGCGGGTGAGCAGTTCTTC
V: TRBV20-1
J: TRBJ2-1
D: .
length: 12
size: many

CDR3: CASSPGTGAPGANVLTF
DNA: TGTGCCAGCAGCCCCGGGACAGGGGCTCCTGGGGCCAACGTCCTGACTTTC
V: TRBV27
J: TRBJ2-6
D: TRBD1
length: 17
size: many

CDR3: CASSYNRDRVYEQYF
DNA: TGTGCCAGCTCATACAACCGGGACAGAGTCTACGAGCAGTACTTC
V: TRBV18
J: TRBJ2-7
D: TRBD1
length: 15
size: few

CDR3: CASSYLNGGQETQYF
DNA: TGTGCCAGCAGTTACCTTAATGGGGGGCAAGAGACCCAGTACTTC
V: TRBV6-5
J: TRBJ2-5
D: .
length: 15
size: many

CDR3: CASRQGGNEQFF
DNA: TGTGCCAGCAGACAGGGCGGGAATGAGCAGTTCTTC
V: TRBV25-1
J: TRBJ2-1
D: .
length: 12
size: few

CDR3: CASSIDTGLTYEQYF
DNA: TGTGCCAGTAGTATAGATACGGGGCTAACCTACGAGCAGTACTTC
V: TRBV19
J: TRBJ2-7
D: .
length: 15
size: few

CDR3: CATSGHIPSGRYTGELFF
DNA: TGTGCCACCAGCGGACACATTCCTAGCGGGAGGTACACCGGGGAGCTGTTTTTT
V: TRBV15
J: TRBJ2-2
D: TRBD2
length: 18
size: many

CDR3: CASSIKGGNQPQHF
DNA: TGTGCCAGTAGTATAAAAGGGGGCAATCAGCCCCAGCATTTT
V: TRBV19
J: TRBJ1-5
D: .
length: 14
size: many

CDR3: CASSYIILNIQYF
DNA: TGTGCCAGCAGTTACATCATCCTAAACATTCAGTACTTC
V: TRBV6-5
J: TRBJ2-4
D: .
length: 13
size: many

CDR3: CASDSESYNSPLHF
DNA: TGTGCCAGCGATTCGGAGTCCTATAATTCACCCCTCCACTTT
V: TRBV6-2/TRBV6-3
J: TRBJ1-6
D: .
length: 14
size: many

CDR3: CASSQGPRDLDYGYTF
DNA: TGTGCCAGCAGCCAAGGCCCCCGGGACCTAGACTATGGCTACACCTTC
V: TRBV3-1
J: TRBJ1-2
D: .
length: 16
size: .

CDR3: CSARLPGLPYEQYF
DNA: TGCAGTGCTAGGTTGCCGGGTCTACCCTACGAGCAGTACTTC
V: TRBV20-1
J: TRBJ2-7
D: .
length: 14
size: .

CDR3: CASSEVGWETQYF
DNA: TGTGCCAGTAGTGAGGTTGGATGGGAGACCCAGTACTTC
V: TRBV19
J: TRBJ2-5
D: .
length: 13
size: .

CDR3: CASTRMGGFGETQYF
DNA: TGCGCCAGCACCCGAATGGGAGGCTTCGGGGAGACCCAGTACTTC
V: TRBV5-1
J: TRBJ2-5
D: .
length: 15
size: few

CDR3: CASSHPGLADEQYF
DNA: TGTGCCAGCAGCCATCCGGGACTAGCTGACGAGCAGTACTTC
V: TRBV5-1
J: TRBJ2-7
D: TRBD2
length: 14
size: many

CDR3: CATRDRVRGETQYF
DNA: TGTGCCACCAGGGACAGGGTGAGGGGAGAGACCCAGTACTTC
V: TRBV15
J: TRBJ2-5
D: TRBD1
length: 14
size: many

CDR3: CSAMTGGAYNEQFF
DNA: TGCAGTGCTATGACAGGGGGCGCTTACAATGAGCAGTTCTTC
V: TRBV20-1
J: TRBJ2-1
D: TRBD1
length: 14
size: .

CDR3: CASSQDWVADQETQYF
DNA: TGTGCCAGCAGCCAAGATTGGGTAGCTGACCAAGAGACCCAGTACTTC
V: TRBV3-1
J: TRBJ2-5
D: .
length: 16
size: many

CDR3: CASSLATGRSEKLFF
DNA: TGTGCCAGCAGCTTAGCGACGGGGCGCAGTGAAAAACTGTTTTTT
V: TRBV11-3
J: TRBJ1-4
D: .
length: 15
size: .

CDR3: CSAPSPQGRGYGYTF
DNA: TGCAGTGCTCCAAGCCCGCAGGGGCGCGGGTATGGCTACACCTTC
V: TRBV20-1
J: TRBJ1-2
D: .
length: 15
size: many

CDR3: CASSGAITGPSYEQYF
DNA: TGTGCCAGCTCGGGGGCCATTACCGGCCCCTCCTACGAGCAGTACTTC
V: TRBV7-9
J: TRBJ2-7
D: .
length: 16
size: few

CDR3: CATSNPTGADYNEQFF
DNA: TGTGCCACCAGTAACCCGACAGGGGCGGACTACAATGAGCAGTTCTTC
V: TRBV24-1
J: TRBJ2-1
D: TRBD1
length: 16
size: .

CDR3: CASSLVAGGGNEQFF
DNA: TGCGCCAGCAGCTTGGTAGCGGGAGGTGGCAATGAGCAGTTCTTC
V: TRBV5-1
J: TRBJ2-1
D: TRBD2
length: 15
size: few

CDR3: CASSQGNGGTTDTQYF
DNA: TGTGCCAGCAGTCAAGGGAACGGGGGGACTACAGATACGCAGTATTTT
V: TRBV27
J: TRBJ2-3
D: TRBD2
length: 16
size: many

CDR3: CASSPPGWTFSPYEQYF
DNA: TGTGCCAGCTCACCACCGGGATGGACCTTCTCACCCTACGAGCAGTACTTC
V: TRBV18
J: TRBJ2-7
D: .
length: 17
size: many

CDR3: CASSVAPELIAGWQFF
DNA: TGTGCCAGCAGCGTAGCCCCCGAGTTGATAGCGGGGTGGCAGTTCTTC
V: TRBV9
J: TRBJ2-1
D: TRBD2
length: 16
size: many

CDR3: CASSILPGLANGSYNEQFF
DNA: TGTGCCAGTAGTATACTCCCGGGACTAGCCAACGGCTCCTACAATGAGCAGTTCTTC
V: TRBV19
J: TRBJ2-1
D: TRBD2
length: 19
size: .

CDR3: CAISDKRLEAFF
DNA: TGTGCCATCAGTGATAAGAGACTAGAAGCTTTCTTT
V: TRBV10-3
J: TRBJ1-1
D: .
length: 12
size: many

CDR3: CSVRDSEYNEQFF
DNA: TGCAGCGTTCGGGACAGTGAGTACAATGAGCAGTTCTTC
V: TRBV29-1
J: TRBJ2-1
D: TRBD1
length: 13
size: many

CDR3: CASSAGQPSGGYTF
DNA: TGTGCCAGCAGCGCTGGGCAGCCATCAGGTGGCTACACCTTC
V: TRBV5-6
J: TRBJ1-2
D: .
length: 14
size: many

CDR3: CASSFTVPGQRSYEQYF
DNA: TGTGCCAGCAGTTTCACGGTTCCGGGACAGCGTTCCTACGAGCAGTACTTC
V: TRBV6-2/TRBV6-3
J: TRBJ2-7
D: TRBD1
length: 17
size: many

CDR3: CASSLSPRTSGRLGNEQFF
DNA: TGTGCCAGCAGTTTATCCCCCCGGACTAGCGGGAGGTTGGGGAATGAGCAGTTCTTC
V: TRBV28
J: TRBJ2-1
D: TRBD2
length: 19
size: .

CDR3: CASRLTTGGAAFF
DNA: TGTGCCAGCAGACTCACAACAGGGGGCGCAGCTTTCTTT
V: TRBV6-1
J: TRBJ1-1
D: TRBD1
length: 13
size: many

CDR3: CASSLRQSSEKLFF
DNA: TGTGCCAGCAGTTTAAGACAGTCAAGTGAAAAACTGTTTTTT
V: TRBV28
J: TRBJ1-4
D: .
length: 14
size: many

CDR3: CASKLGFGETQYF
DNA: TGTGCCAGCAAACTGGGGTTCGGGGAGACCCAGTACTTC
V: TRBV28
J: TRBJ2-5
D: .
length: 13
size: .

CDR3: CATSDFKRTSTDTRYF
DNA: TGTGCCACCAGTGATTTTAAGCGGACTAGCACAGATACGCGCTATTTT
V: TRBV24-1
J: TRBJ2-3
D: TRBD2
length: 16
size: many

CDR3: CASSLVGSSPYEQYF
DNA: TGTGCCAGCAGTTTAGTCGGGAGCTCCCCCTACGAGCAGTACTTC
V: TRBV27
J: TRBJ2-7
D: .
length: 15
size: .

CDR3: CASRALSVIGYNEQFF
DNA: TGTGCCAGTAGGGCCTTGAGCGTAATCGGCTACAATGAGCAGTTCTTC
V: TRBV19
J: TRBJ2-1
D: .
length: 16
size: many

CDR3: CASSRPGLAVTDTQYF
DNA: TGTGCCAGCAGCCGCCCGGGACTAGCGGTGACAGATACGCAGTATTTT
V: TRBV12-3/TRBV12-4
J: TRBJ2-3
D: TRBD2
length: 16
size: .

CDR3: CASSISPGYEQYF
DNA: TGTGCCAGTAGTATTTCCCCGGGCTACGAGCAGTACTTC
V: TRBV19
J: TRBJ2-7
D: .
length: 13
size: many

CDR3: CSARVAQREGWETQYF
DNA: TGCAGTGCTAGAGTCGCCCAGCGGGAGGGTTGGGAGACCCAGTACTTC
V: TRBV20-1
J: TRBJ2-5
D: TRBD2
length: 16
size: .

CDR3: CASSQEVNLGANVLTF
DNA: TGTGCCAGCAGCCAAGAGGTGAACCTGGGGGCCAACGTCCTGACTTTC
V: TRBV4-2
J: TRBJ2-6
D: .
length: 16
size: .

CDR3: CASSLIPDATNEKLFF
DNA: TGCGCCAGCAGCTTGATCCCGGATGCAACTAATGAAAAACTGTTTTTT
V: TRBV5-1
J: TRBJ1-4
D: .
length: 16
size: few

CDR3: CATSDRTGSGTGELFF
DNA: TGTGCCACCAGTGATCGGACAGGATCGGGCACCGGGGAGCTGTTTTTT
V: TRBV24-1
J: TRBJ2-2
D: TRBD1
length: 16
size: few

CDR3: CASRPSGGSYEQYFGPDYGYTF
DNA: .
V: TRBV7-2
J: TRBJ1-2
D: .
length: 22
size: .

CDR3: CASSATDRPTGANVLTF
DNA: TGTGCCAGCAGTGCAACGGACAGGCCTACTGGGGCCAACGTCCTGACTTTC
V: TRBV6-4
J: TRBJ2-6
D: TRBD1
length: 17
size: few

CDR3: CASSPGTENNSPLHF
DNA: TGTGCCAGCAGCCCCGGGACCGAAAATAATTCACCCCTCCACTTT
V: TRBV12-3/TRBV12-4
J: TRBJ1-6
D: .
length: 15
size: once

CDR3: CASSPHLYTEAFF
DNA: TGTGCCAGCAGCCCACATCTGTACACTGAAGCTTTCTTT
V: TRBV28
J: TRBJ1-1
D: .
length: 13
size: many

CDR3: CAWSGQGNTEAFF
DNA: TGTGCCTGGTCGGGACAGGGGAACACTGAAGCTTTCTTT
V: TRBV30
J: TRBJ1-1
D: TRBD1
length: 13
size: .

CDR3: CAWTGDRVYGYTF
DNA: TGTGCCTGGACTGGGGACAGGGTCTATGGCTACACCTTC
V: TRBV30
J: TRBJ1-2
D: TRBD1
length: 13
size: many

CDR3: CASSPETEGDGANVLTF
DNA: TGTGCCAGCAGCCCCGAAACAGAGGGAGATGGGGCCAACGTCCTGACTTTC
V: TRBV3-1
J: TRBJ2-6
D: .
length: 17
size: .

CDR3: CASSQGSGGAYNEQFF
DNA: TGTGCCAGCAGCCAAGGTAGCGGGGGAGCCTACAATGAGCAGTTCTTC
V: TRBV3-1
J: TRBJ2-1
D: TRBD2
length: 16
size: .

CDR3: CASSLEGLAGYNEQFF
DNA: TGTGCCAGCAGCCTGGAGGGACTAGCGGGCTACAATGAGCAGTTCTTC
V: TRBV4-2
J: TRBJ2-1
D: TRBD2
length: 16
size: many

CDR3: CASSDKRGEQYF
DNA: TGTGCCAGCAGTGATAAACGGGGCGAGCAGTACTTC
V: TRBV3-1
J: TRBJ2-7
D: .
length: 12
size: few

CDR3: CASSQFPGANVLTF
DNA: TGTGCCAGCAGTCAATTTCCAGGGGCCAACGTCCTGACTTTC
V: TRBV12-3/TRBV12-4
J: TRBJ2-6
D: .
length: 14
size: .

CDR3: CASSGTGGEAFF
DNA: TGTGCCAGTAGCGGGACAGGGGGTGAAGCTTTCTTT
V: TRBV19
J: TRBJ1-1
D: TRBD1
length: 12
size: .

CDR3: CASSLEPLTDTQYF
DNA: TGTGCCAGCAGCTTAGAACCACTCACAGATACGCAGTATTTT
V: TRBV7-8
J: TRBJ2-3
D: .
length: 14
size: many

CDR3: CASSQTSDLSEQFF
DNA: TGTGCCAGCAGCCAAACTAGCGACCTCAGTGAGCAGTTCTTC
V: TRBV3-1
J: TRBJ2-1
D: TRBD2
length: 14
size: .